Following are 2 T cell receptor beta chains from one sample sequenced in a study of blood T cell repertoires in COVID-19. The method was immunoSEQ multiplex PCR; TCRdb's version includes in-frame clones alone and lacks a portion of them. The sample lists around 100,000 clones, roughly 86% occurring once. Material: peripheral blood. Receptors originate from a woman aged 55 to 70 with acute or convalescent COVID-19.

The V call is TRBV14, the J call TRBJ2-7; 12 bases match TRBD1. V lost 4 bases to trimming and J lost 3 bases; unmatched junction nucleotides: 16. The length of the CDR3 is 19 residues. In germline, CDR1 is SGHDN, CDR2 FVKESK. As DNA, the CDR3 is TGTGCCAGCAGCCCCTCAGGGACAGGGGGCGCGAACTACTACTACGAGCAGTACTTC. Protein: CASSPSGTGGANYYYEQYF.

Remarks on this clone: The sample contains more than one DNA sequence encoding this CDR3. The gene calls are TRBV3-1 (or the pseudogene TRBV3-2) and TRBJ2-3; 10 bases agree with TRBD2. CDR3 length: 16 amino acids. V trimming: 0 bases; J trimming: 6 bases; junction bases outside the gene matches: 6. Germline CDR1 is LGHDT and CDR2 is YNNKEL (reference sequence). CDR3 sequence: CASSQESLAGLDTQYF. Here the CDR3 DNA reads TGTGCCAGCAGCCAAGAGTCACTAGCGGGATTGGATACGCAGTATTTT.